This note documents a single T cell receptor beta chain sequence. Its matching antigen is unknown. This entry comes from a study of T cell responses to AZD1222 COVID-19 vaccine. Points from the study as a whole: It should be noted that donors were predominantly white British and more often female, and clonal diversity was possibly underestimated.

Between the trimmed V and J ends, which lost 2 bases and 0 bases, there was a span of 11 bases. The length of the CDR3 is 17 residues. CDR1 and CDR2 (germline): MNHEY, SMNVEV (reference sequence). Sequenced by immunoSEQ multiplex PCR; TCRdb stores in-frame clones only, minus some. The table records 75,000 to 100,000 clones, approximately 90% of them present only once. This clonotype was obtained from an adult in good health. This rearrangement joins TRBV27 to TRBJ1-6; no firm D call. Sequencing used peripheral blood, obtained on day 0 of AZD1222 vaccination. CDR3 nucleotide sequence: TGTGCCAGCAGTTTAGTCGGAAGTAGCTCCTATAATTCACCCCTCCACTTT. Its protein is CASSLVGSSSYNSPLHF.